This T cell receptor beta chain was retrieved from a study of blood T cell repertoires in COVID-19. As for the study in general: T cells, B-cell-depleted T cells, or PBMCs provided the cDNA or gDNA that served as material.

There are a few counts of this clone. Assay: immunoSEQ multiplex PCR; the TCRdb copy retains only in-frame clones and omits some. The data hold around 48,000 clones, with approximately 86% observed a single time. The CDR3 is 15 amino acids. Germline V gene lookup returns CDR1 LNHNV and CDR2 YYDKDF (reference sequence). The V segment lost 5 bases and the J segment 5 bases; nucleotides outside the gene matches: 6. The source is a man aged 55 to 70 with active or convalescent COVID-19. The material sequenced was peripheral blood. The rearrangement links TRBV15 to TRBJ2-2; 9 bases align to TRBD1. CDR3 sequence: CATSRDRVPTGELFF. The CDR3 nucleotides are TGTGCCACCAGCCGGGACAGGGTGCCGACCGGGGAGCTGTTTTTT.